This T cell receptor (beta chain) originates from a study of blood T cell repertoires in COVID-19. Study information: Sites in the United States, Italy and Spain provided acute and convalescent COVID-19 samples.

This CDR3 comprises 16 residues. V was pared by 0 bases and J by 2 bases, with 13 bases between. CDR1 ENHRY and CDR2 SYGVKD come from the germline V gene. The data were produced by immunoSEQ multiplex PCR, yet TCRdb's version contains in-frame clones alone and is incomplete. Among hundreds of thousands of clones listed, roughly 86% were seen once. The sequenced material came from PBMCs or T cells enriched from blood (not recorded which). The clonotype originates from a woman in her forties with acute COVID-19. The chain uses TRBV10-3 and TRBJ1-1; D gene ambiguous. This CDR3 reads CAISESGNRNNTEAFF. In DNA form, the CDR3 reads TGTGCCATCAGTGAGTCGGGTAACAGAAACAACACTGAAGCTTTCTTT.